One sample yielded the 11 T cell receptor beta chains listed below, sequenced in a study of early T cells in non-severe SARS-CoV-2 infection. TCRdb called the 5' RACE reads again in MiXCR, with one record for every CDR3 protein. The top ten hold over 8% of the sample, which has about 10,000 distinct CDR3 sequences, approximately 4.4% seen once. The specimen was whole blood. These receptors were obtained from an adult who was a healthcare worker with PCR-confirmed SARS-CoV-2 infection or an uninfected control (not recorded which).

Many counts were recorded for this clonotype. The V and J genes are TRBV6-2 or TRBV6-3 and TRBJ2-3, with 10 nucleotides matching TRBD2. CDR3 length equals 12 residues. CDR1 is MNHEY, CDR2 SVGEGT, per germline. After removal of 2 bases from V and 11 bases from J, the junction contained 1 base not matched to a gene. This CDR3 reads CASSYGLAEQYF. CDR3 bases: TGTGCCAGCAGTTACGGACTAGCGGAGCAGTATTTT.

This clonotype has at least ten counts. The chain combines TRBV12-3 or TRBV12-4 with TRBJ2-2; D is unresolved. V lost 6 bases to trimming and J lost 2 bases, with 7 bases between them. CDR3 size: 13 residues. As DNA, the CDR3 is TGTGCCAGCAGCCTAATAAACACCGGGGAGCTGTTTTTT. Protein product: CASSLINTGELFF.

By proportion, this clonotype is medium-sized. The rearrangement uses TRBV6-5 and TRBJ2-1, with no clear D. The CDR3 contains 15 residues. V shed 0 bases and J shed 4 bases, with 10 bases lying between them. CDR1 and CDR2 (germline): MNHEY, SVGAGI. CDR3 sequence: CASSYSRRQYNEQFF. Here the CDR3 DNA reads TGTGCCAGCAGTTACTCGAGACGTCAGTACAATGAGCAGTTCTTC.

This chain connects TRBV19 to TRBJ2-1; 9 nucleotides agree with TRBD2. The CDR3 has 14 residues. Per germline, CDR1 LNHDA and CDR2 SQIVND (reference sequence). Trimming removed 9 bases from V and 4 bases from J; junction bases left unmatched: 7. CDR3 sequence reads: CASTGTSIYNEQFF. CDR3 nucleotides: TGTGCCAGCACCGGGACTAGCATTTACAATGAGCAGTTCTTC.

By sample share, this clonotype is medium-sized. The gene calls are TRBV6-2 or TRBV6-3 and TRBJ1-5, with unresolved D. Germline V gene sequence: CDR1 MNHEY, CDR2 SVGEGT. The CDR3 consists of 19 residues. V dropped 5 bases and J dropped 2 bases, with 25 bases sitting between them. The CDR3 region is CASSPPGVSIPFRNQPQHF. CDR3 coding DNA: TGTGCCAGCAGTCCCCCAGGAGTTTCGATCCCATTTCGCAATCAGCCCCAGCATTTT.

The table lists this clonotype with a few counts. This chain links TRBV7-2 with TRBJ2-3, with D perhaps matching TRBD1 (6 bases). The CDR3 sequence is 17 residues long. Germline CDR1 is SGHTA and CDR2 is FQGNSA. The V and J ends lost 1 base and 4 bases respectively, with 18 bases between them. CDR3 DNA: TGTGCCAGCAGCTTAGGCCTGCTGGGGGCTGAGGCAGATACGCAGTATTTT. This codes for CASSLGLLGAEADTQYF.

This clonotype was seen many times. The V and J genes are TRBV10-3 and TRBJ2-1; the match to TRBD2 covers 11 bases. The CDR3 covers 15 residues. The J segment lost 7 bases and the V segment lost 8 bases, leaving 10 bases of the junction unmatched. CDR1 is ENHRY, CDR2 SYGVKD, per germline. CDR3 nucleotides: TGTGCCATCTTAAATAGCGGGGGGGCCGGGAATGAGCAGTTCTTC. Its protein is CAILNSGGAGNEQFF.

This clonotype was detected a few times. The genes are TRBV30 and TRBJ2-2; tentatively, D is TRBD1 (5 bases). The CDR3 extends over 14 amino acids. V was cut by 4 bases and J by 6 bases, with 15 bases left in between. Per germline, CDR1 GTSNPN and CDR2 SVGIG (reference sequence). CDR3 DNA sequence: TGTGCCTGGACCCCGGCAGGGTCCGCCGGGGAGCTGTTTTTT. This gives the protein CAWTPAGSAGELFF.

The chain couples TRBV5-1 to TRBJ2-7, with D perhaps assigned TRBD1 or TRBD2 (5 bases each). Germline V CDR1 and CDR2: SGHRS, YFSETQ. This CDR3 has 14 residues. V lost 4 bases to trimming and J lost 5 bases, with 16 bases between them. CDR3 in amino acids: CASSPGPAGDEQYF. Here the CDR3 DNA reads TGCGCCAGCAGCCCGGGACCCGCCGGGGACGAGCAGTACTTC.

By proportion, this clonotype is medium-sized. V usage is TRBV20-1 and J usage is TRBJ2-3, with D uncertain. From germline, CDR1 is DFQATT and CDR2 SNEGSKA (reference sequence). The CDR3 covers 14 residues. Between the trimmed V and J ends, which lost 6 bases and 5 bases, there was a span of 18 bases. CDR3 DNA: TGCAGTGCCGGCCCCGAATCCGGTTTAGATACGCAGTATTTT. It encodes CSAGPESGLDTQYF.

Many counts were recorded for this clonotype. V is TRBV11-3 and J is TRBJ2-1; 8 bases agree with TRBD1. The V gene end was trimmed by 3 bases and the J gene end by 5 bases; junction bases not matched to a gene: 6. Germline V gives CDR1 SGHNT, CDR2 YENEEA. CDR3 length: 15 amino acids. CDR3 residues: CASSLVGTGHNEQFF. For the CDR3, the DNA is TGTGCCAGCAGCTTGGTCGGGACAGGTCACAATGAGCAGTTCTTC.